Shown below are 18 T cell receptor beta chains from a single sample sequenced in a study of CD8+CD57+ T cells in acquired aplastic anemia. Only patients with CD8+CD57+ cell expansion on flow cytometry were chosen for sequencing. CDR3 and TCR beta VDJ profiling relied on genomic DNA as the template. TCRdb independently ran MiXCR on the reads; one entry per CDR3 protein. The table records around 500,000 distinct CDR3 sequences, about a third of them present only once. Sample: sorted CD4+, CD8+, or CD8+CD57+ T cells (not recorded which) from PBMCs. The receptors come from a human donor with aplastic anemia.

The chain links TRBV13 to TRBJ1-2; D gene ambiguous. The CDR3 is 14 residues long. Between the trimmed V and J ends, which lost 1 base and 2 bases, there was a span of 8 bases. Germline V gives CDR1 PRHDT, CDR2 FYEKMQ (reference sequence). The CDR3 nucleotides are TGTGCCAGCAGCTTAGTTGACGGAAACTATGGCTACACCTTC. Translated, it gives CASSLVDGNYGYTF.

The chain has TRBV11-2 and TRBJ1-2, with 7 bases matching TRBD1. V lost 4 bases and J lost 4; bases outside the gene matches: 18. The CDR3 has 18 residues. Germline V CDR1 and CDR2: SGHAT, FQNNGV. The DNA of the CDR3 is TGTGCCAGCAGCTCAAAAAGGGACAGCCTCGCGCCGGTCTATGGCTACACCTTC. This codes for CASSSKRDSLAPVYGYTF.

This clonotype was seen only a few times. The genes are TRBV9 and TRBJ1-1, with TRBD1 matching over 7 bases. J lost 5 bases, V lost 4 bases, and 8 bases had no gene match. Germline CDR1 SGDLS, CDR2 YYNGEE. This CDR3 region has 14 residues. CDR3 sequence reads: CASSSGPGGTEAFF. Written as DNA, the CDR3 is TGTGCCAGCAGCTCGGGGCCAGGGGGGACTGAAGCTTTCTTT. Supplemented by reference TRBV9 and TRBJ1-1, the full variable domain reads DSGVTQTPKHLITATGQRVTLRCSPRSGDLSVYWYQQSLDQGLQFLIQYYNGEERAKGNILERFSAQQFPDLHSELNLSSLELGDSALYFCASSSGPGGTEAFFGQGTRLTVV.

The chain is built from TRBV6-1 and TRBJ2-7; 10 bases are a match to TRBD1. With 5 bases clipped from V and 0 bases from J, the junction kept 7 bases outside the gene matches. CDR3 length: 16 residues. Germline CDR1 reads MNHNS; CDR2 reads SASEGT. CDR3 region: CASSRGTGVDSYEQYF. The CDR3 DNA sequence: TGTGCCAGCAGTCGCGGGACAGGGGTCGACTCCTACGAGCAGTACTTC.

The rearrangement links TRBV2 to TRBJ1-6; D is unclear. The V gene lost 0 bases and the J gene lost 14 bases, with 14 bases spanning the gap. This CDR3 spans 14 amino acids. Germline V gene lookup returns CDR1 SNHLY and CDR2 FYNNEI. The CDR3 spells CASSEAGAPWALHF. CDR3 sequence (DNA): TGTGCCAGCAGTGAAGCAGGAGCACCTTGGGCCCTCCACTTT.

This clonotype was seen only a few times. The CDR3 is CASSLDGTSHLGTEAFF. CDR3 coding DNA: TGCGCCAGCAGCTTGGACGGGACTTCGCATTTGGGCACTGAAGCTTTCTTT. The chain has TRBV5-1 and TRBJ1-1; D is possibly TRBD1 (5 bases). This CDR3 has 17 residues. Germline V CDR1 and CDR2: SGHRS, YFSETQ. V was cut by 0 bases and J by 4 bases, with 19 bases left in between. The whole variable domain, filled in from reference TRBV5-1 and TRBJ1-1, reads KAGVTQTPRYLIKTRGQQVTLSCSPISGHRSVSWYQQTPGQGLQFLFEYFSETQRNKGNFPGRFSGRQFSNSRSEMNVSTLELGDSALYLCASSLDGTSHLGTEAFFGQGTRLTVV.

This chain uses TRBV15 with TRBJ1-2; no reliable D call. The length of the CDR3 is 15 residues. The V end was cut by 0 bases, the J end by 6 bases, with 14 bases between. CDR1 is LNHNV, CDR2 YYDKDF, per germline (reference sequence). CDR3 nucleotides: TGTGCCACCAGCAGAGAGCCCCAGTCGGAGAATGGCTACACCTTC. It translates to CATSREPQSENGYTF. Together with reference TRBV15 and TRBJ1-2, the CDR3 gives the full variable domain: DAMVIQNPRYQVTQFGKPVTLSCSQTLNHNVMYWYQQKSSQAPKLLFHYYDKDFNNEADTPDNFQSRRPNTSFCFLDIRSPGLGDTAMYLCATSREPQSENGYTFGSGTRLTVV.

In this sample, this clonotype turned up many times. The J gene is TRBJ2-7, the V gene TRBV11-2; D is undetermined. The V gene's germline CDR1 is SGHAT and CDR2 FQNNGV. CDR3 length: 14 amino acids. V was shortened by 1 base and J by 3 bases, with 10 bases between the two germline ends. The CDR3 nucleotides are TGTGCCAGCAGCTTAGTGGTGGCTTACTACGAGCAGTACTTC. Translating gives CASSLVVAYYEQYF.

This chain connects TRBV10-2 to TRBJ1-2; TRBD1 matches at 7 bases. The CDR3 spans 14 residues. Looked up from germline, CDR1 is WSHSY and CDR2 is SAAADI. J was trimmed by 8 bases and V by 8 bases; bases with no gene match: 14. The CDR3: CASYDIRTGLGYTF. The CDR3 region has the DNA TGCGCCAGCTACGACATTAGGACAGGCCTGGGCTACACCTTC.

In this sample, this clonotype turned up many times. CDR3 DNA sequence: TGTGCCACCAGCAGACTCGGGACTAGCGGGATCTACGAGCAGTACTTC. Protein product: CATSRLGTSGIYEQYF. This chain joins TRBV15 and TRBJ2-7, with 13 bases fitting TRBD2. The CDR3 length is 16 residues. V trimming: 2 bases; J trimming: 3 bases; junction bases outside the gene matches: 4. Germline V gene lookup returns CDR1 LNHNV and CDR2 YYDKDF (reference sequence).

In this sample, this clonotype turned up a few times. The chain links TRBV7-6 to TRBJ2-2; a weak D match, TRBD1 (5 bases). Germline-derived CDR1 and CDR2 are SGHVS and FNYEAQ. CDR3 size: 17 residues. The V and J ends lost 3 bases and 3 bases respectively, with 17 bases between them. The CDR3 protein is CASSLPTALRDTGELFF. CDR3 DNA sequence: TGTGCCAGCAGCTTGCCGACAGCCTTAAGGGACACCGGGGAGCTGTTTTTT.

Only a few counts were recorded for this clonotype. The chain has TRBV5-1 and TRBJ2-7; no definite D call. CDR3 length: 14 amino acids. The V end lost 2 bases, the J end lost 6 bases, and 15 bases lay between the germline ends. Germline V gene data show CDR1 as SGHRS and CDR2 as YFSETQ. CDR3 in DNA: TGCGCCAGCAGCTTTTCCGGGCTGGGATCCGAGCAGTACTTC. Protein sequence: CASSFSGLGSEQYF.

This clonotype was picked up many times. The V and J genes are TRBV2 and TRBJ2-7; no clear D gene. Trimming cost V 6 bases and J 2 bases, with 14 bases left between them. The germline CDR1 and CDR2 sequences are SNHLY and FYNNEI. This CDR3 spans 14 amino acids. CDR3 in DNA: TGTGCCAGCAGGACAAACCCAAAGGCCTACGAGCAGTACTTC. Amino acid sequence: CASRTNPKAYEQYF.

V is TRBV6-2 or TRBV6-3 and J is TRBJ2-5; 7 bases map to TRBD2. This CDR3 comprises 14 residues. Germline V gene lookup returns CDR1 MNHEY and CDR2 SVGEGT. V trimming: 5 bases; J trimming: 0 bases; junction bases outside the gene matches: 3. The CDR3 DNA reads TGTGCCAGCAGTAGCGGGGACCACCAAGAGACCCAGTACTTC. It is translated as CASSSGDHQETQYF.

This rearrangement joins TRBV29-1 to TRBJ2-5; unclear D gene. The CDR3 consists of 9 residues. With 7 bases removed from V and 2 bases from J, the gap between germline ends came to 2 bases. Germline CDR1 is SQVTM and CDR2 is ANQGSEA. This CDR3 is CSGQETQYF. The CDR3 region has the DNA TGCAGCGGTCAAGAGACCCAGTACTTC.

This clonotype was detected only a few times. The chain links TRBV20-1 to TRBJ2-1, with 9 bases aligning to TRBD2. CDR1 and CDR2 from the germline V gene are DFQATT and SNEGSKA (reference sequence). The CDR3 covers 14 residues. With 6 bases clipped from V and 8 bases from J, the junction kept 11 bases outside the gene matches. The DNA for the CDR3 is TGCAGTGCGGGGACTAGCCCCAGTGGGGATGAGCAGTTCTTC. Amino acids: CSAGTSPSGDEQFF.

This clonotype was found many times. The chain links TRBV7-6 to TRBJ1-3; D unresolved. Germline V gives CDR1 SGHVS, CDR2 FNYEAQ. The CDR3 spans 16 residues. V gave up 1 base and J gave up 8 bases, with 18 bases separating them. Here the CDR3 reads CASSLEGGEFWDTIYF. CDR3 nucleotide sequence: TGTGCCAGCAGCTTAGAGGGCGGGGAATTTTGGGACACCATATATTTT.

The rearrangement uses TRBV25-1 and TRBJ2-4; D call uncertain. Trimming took off 0 bases at V and 6 bases at J, with 9 bases between the two ends. The CDR3 totals 14 residues. Germline-derived CDR1 and CDR2 are MGHDK and SYGVNS. CDR3 sequence reads: CASSEYGWGNIQYF. CDR3 nucleotides: TGTGCCAGCAGTGAATACGGGTGGGGAAACATTCAGTACTTC.